The sequence of this T cell receptor beta chain was determined in a study of blood T cell repertoires in COVID-19. Turning to the study itself: The origin of the acute and convalescent COVID-19 samples was the United States, Italy and Spain. T cells, B-cell-depleted T cells, or PBMCs provided the cDNA or gDNA that served as material.

As originally analysed: How many nucleated cells were present was estimated from reference gene primer amplification. The table came from immunoSEQ multiplex PCR; TCRdb's copy has only in-frame clones and leaves some out. V and J calls and clone size follow that table, whereas D and trimming were derived from the DNA. Altogether just under 300,000 clones are present, around 87% being singletons, with the ten largest covering 1.3%. Sequencing input: peripheral blood. The receptor's source is a man between 65 and 85 years old with acute or convalescent COVID-19.

The CDR3 nucleotides are TGTGCCAGCAGCTTAGGCGCGGGACAGGGTAACTACGAGCAGTACTTC. Translating it yields CASSLGAGQGNYEQYF. The chain links TRBV7-6 to TRBJ2-7; TRBD1 agrees at 9 bases. The CDR3 is 16 residues long. Trimming took 1 base from V and 3 from J; bases not matched to a gene: 7. Germline-derived CDR1 and CDR2 are SGHVS and FNYEAQ.